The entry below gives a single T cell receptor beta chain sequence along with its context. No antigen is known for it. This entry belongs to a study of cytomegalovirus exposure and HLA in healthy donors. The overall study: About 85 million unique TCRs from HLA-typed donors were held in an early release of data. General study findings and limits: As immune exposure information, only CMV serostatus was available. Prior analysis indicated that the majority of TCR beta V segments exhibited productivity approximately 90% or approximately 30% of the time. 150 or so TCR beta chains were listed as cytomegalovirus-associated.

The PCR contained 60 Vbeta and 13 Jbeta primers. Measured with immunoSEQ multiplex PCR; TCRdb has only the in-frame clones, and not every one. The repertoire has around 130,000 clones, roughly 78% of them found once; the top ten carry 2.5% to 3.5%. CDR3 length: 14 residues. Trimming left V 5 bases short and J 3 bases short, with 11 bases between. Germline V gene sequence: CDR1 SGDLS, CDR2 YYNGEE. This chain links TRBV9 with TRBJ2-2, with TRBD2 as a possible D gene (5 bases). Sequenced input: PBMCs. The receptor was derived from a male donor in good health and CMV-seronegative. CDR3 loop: CASREGTDTGELFF. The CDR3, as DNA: TGTGCCAGCAGAGAGGGAACCGACACCGGGGAGCTGTTTTTT.